One and the same sample provided the 23 T cell receptor beta chains below, sequenced in a study of CD8+ T cells in alopecia areata. Indicated treatment: oral pan-JAK inhibitor, 5-10 mg twice daily. TCR sequencing used cDNA made by reverse transcription of extracted RNA. TCRdb keeps only in-frame clones here, not all; method: immunoSEQ multiplex PCR. The table lists under 350,000 clones, roughly 60% of them singletons, with roughly 1.8% in the top ten. The sample in question was CD4+ T cells sorted from blood, obtained at week 24, from a patient treated with tofacitinib. These receptors were collected from a human donor with alopecia areata.

The chain carries TRBV4-1 and TRBJ2-5; 16 nucleotides agree with TRBD2. The CDR3 covers 17 residues. The germline V gene has CDR1 MGHRA and CDR2 YSYEKL. Losses at the gene ends were 2 bases for V and 5 bases for J; bases not matched to a gene: 5. CDR3 loop: CASSQQGLAGGPETQYF. CDR3 coding DNA: TGCGCCAGCAGCCAACAGGGACTAGCGGGGGGGCCGGAGACCCAGTACTTC.

The chain couples TRBV30 to TRBJ1-6; TRBD1 might be the D (5 bases). The germline V and J ends were trimmed by 3 bases and 3 bases, with 12 bases remaining between them. In germline, CDR1 is GTSNPN, CDR2 SVGIG (reference sequence). The CDR3 consists of 15 residues. CDR3 DNA sequence: TGTGCCTGGAGCCCACAGGTCGTCTATAATTCACCCCTCCACTTT. Translation: CAWSPQVVYNSPLHF. The full variable domain, with the rest looked up from reference TRBV30 and TRBJ1-6, is SQTIHQWPATLVQPVGSPLSLECTVEGTSNPNLYWYRQAAGRGLQLLFYSVGIGQISSEVPQNLSASRPQDRQFILSSKKLLLSDSGFYLCAWSPQVVYNSPLHFGNGTRLTVT.

The V gene is TRBV27, the J gene TRBJ1-2; TRBD1 matches at 8 bases. V lost 3 bases, J lost 4 bases, and 10 bases stayed unmatched. CDR1 and CDR2 (germline): MNHEY, SMNVEV (reference sequence). CDR3 length: 16 amino acids. The CDR3, as DNA: TGTGCCAGCAGTTTGGACCCCCAGGGGGCAGGCTATGGCTACACCTTC. Its translation is CASSLDPQGAGYGYTF.

This clone was found once. The chain combines TRBV30 with TRBJ1-2; D may be TRBD1 (6 bases). The CDR3 spans 15 residues. V was trimmed by 2 bases and J by 13 bases, leaving 26 bases between them. The germline V gene has CDR1 GTSNPN and CDR2 SVGIG (reference sequence). The DNA of the CDR3 is TGTGCCTGGAGTTCCCTCTCCCCCGACAGGCCCCTCGCCACCTTC. It encodes CAWSSLSPDRPLATF.

The chain links TRBV6-5 to TRBJ2-7; D is perhaps TRBD1 or TRBD2 (6 bases each). Germline V gene lookup returns CDR1 MNHEY and CDR2 SVGAGI. The CDR3 consists of 14 residues. The V end was cut by 7 bases, the J end by 0 bases, with 13 bases between. CDR3 DNA: TGTGCCAGCAAGCCTAGGGGGGCCTCCTACGAGCAGTACTTC. It encodes CASKPRGASYEQYF.

The chain carries TRBV7-9 and TRBJ2-5; 13 bases match TRBD2. CDR3 length: 16 residues. The V gene's germline CDR1 is SEHNR and CDR2 FQNEAQ (reference sequence). V shed 4 bases, J shed 0 bases, and the junction held 2 bases outside the gene matches. The CDR3: CASSSGLAGYQETQYF. DNA of the CDR3: TGTGCCAGCAGCTCGGGACTAGCGGGGTACCAAGAGACCCAGTACTTC.

This clone was seen ten or more times. The J gene is TRBJ1-1, the V gene TRBV10-3; 7 bases line up with TRBD1. Germline CDR1 is ENHRY and CDR2 is SYGVKD. The V and J ends lost 2 bases and 11 bases, in that order; junction bases with no gene match: 8. CDR3 size: 13 residues. CDR3 DNA: TGTGCCATCAGTGAGGACAGGGATCTCTTGGCTTTCTTT. Residues: CAISEDRDLLAFF.

This clone was detected a few times. The rearrangement joins TRBV6-5 to TRBJ2-1; D ambiguous. This CDR3 has 15 amino acids. Germline values: CDR1 MNHEY, CDR2 SVGAGI. Trimming pared 0 bases from V and 0 bases from J, leaving 6 bases between. The CDR3 bases are TGTGCCAGCAGTTACTCCCTGAGCTCCTACAATGAGCAGTTCTTC. Protein: CASSYSLSSYNEQFF.

V is TRBV5-1 and J is TRBJ2-1, with 9 bases that match TRBD1. Germline CDR1 reads SGHRS; CDR2 reads YFSETQ. The length of the CDR3 is 16 residues. V shed 0 bases, J shed 3 bases, and the junction held 4 bases outside the gene matches. The CDR3: CASSLAGQGYYNEQFF. The CDR3 coding sequence is TGCGCCAGCAGCTTGGCCGGACAGGGGTACTACAATGAGCAGTTCTTC.

The V call is TRBV29-1, the J call TRBJ1-1; 11 nucleotides match TRBD1. The ends lost 3 bases at V and 0 bases at J; junction bases unmatched: 3. CDR1 is SQVTM, CDR2 ANQGSEA, per germline. This CDR3 is 15 amino acids long. The DNA for the CDR3 is TGCAGCGTTGAGGGACAGGGGGGAATGAACACTGAAGCTTTCTTT. Protein product: CSVEGQGGMNTEAFF.

This chain connects TRBV19 to TRBJ1-5, with TRBD1 as a possible D gene (6 bases). CDR1 and CDR2 from the germline V gene are LNHDA and SQIVND (reference sequence). This CDR3 comprises 15 residues. V was cut by 7 bases and J by 0 bases, with 13 bases left in between. CDR3 nucleotides: TGTGCCAGTATTGGGGACATCTCTAGCAATCAGCCCCAGCATTTT. Translating gives CASIGDISSNQPQHF.

The gene calls are TRBV6-5 and TRBJ2-7; D call uncertain. Germline assignment: CDR1 MNHEY and CDR2 SVGAGI. Trimming removed 0 bases at V and 0 bases at J, with 9 bases between. The CDR3 runs to 15 residues. The CDR3 nucleotides are TGTGCCAGCAGTTACTCGTCACCTATCTCCTACGAGCAGTACTTC. It translates to CASSYSSPISYEQYF.

The chain uses TRBV2 and TRBJ2-1; tentatively, D is TRBD1 or TRBD2 (5 bases each). Germline CDR1 reads SNHLY; CDR2 reads FYNNEI. V lost 4 bases, J lost 5 bases, and 15 bases lay in between. The CDR3 is 15 amino acids. CDR3 nucleotide sequence: TGTGCCAGCAGTGGAAGCAGGGACCCCAACAATGAGCAGTTCTTC. This encodes CASSGSRDPNNEQFF.

The chain uses TRBV5-1 and TRBJ2-2, with TRBD1 matching over 8 bases. V was clipped by 1 base and J by 3 bases; unmatched bases: 2. CDR3 size: 15 residues. Germline values: CDR1 SGHRS, CDR2 YFSETQ. CDR3 residues: CASSLMTGDTGELFF. DNA of the CDR3: TGCGCCAGCAGCTTGATGACAGGGGACACCGGGGAGCTGTTTTTT.

This clone has only one observation. The CDR3 region is CAWRRPGTGSGYTF. The CDR3 DNA follows: TGTGCCTGGAGACGGCCGGGGACAGGGTCTGGCTACACCTTC. V usage is TRBV30 and J usage is TRBJ1-2; 9 bases are shared with TRBD1. With 3 bases clipped from V and 7 bases from J, the junction kept 9 bases outside the gene matches. This CDR3 has 14 amino acids. Germline CDR1 GTSNPN, CDR2 SVGIG (reference sequence).

The chain joins TRBV29-1 to TRBJ2-2, with D perhaps matching TRBD1 or TRBD2 (5 bases each). The CDR3 has 18 residues. V was trimmed by 3 bases and J by 0 bases, leaving 20 bases between them. Germline CDR1 and CDR2: SQVTM and ANQGSEA. The CDR3 DNA follows: TGCAGCGTTGACAGGCTAAGTGGGGGTTTCCCGAACACCGGGGAGCTGTTTTTT. This encodes CSVDRLSGGFPNTGELFF.

This chain links TRBV9 with TRBJ1-1; D is uncertain. The germline V gene encodes CDR1 SGDLS and CDR2 YYNGEE. The CDR3 has 13 amino acids. Trimming left V 0 bases short and J 8 bases short, with 11 bases between. The CDR3, as DNA: TGTGCCAGCAGCGTAGGAGTTCAACAGGAAGCTTTCTTT. Its protein product is CASSVGVQQEAFF. The variable domain in full, completed from reference TRBV9 and TRBJ1-1, reads DSGVTQTPKHLITATGQRVTLRCSPRSGDLSVYWYQQSLDQGLQFLIQYYNGEERAKGNILERFSAQQFPDLHSELNLSSLELGDSALYFCASSVGVQQEAFFGQGTRLTVV.

This clone was seen a handful of times. The chain employs TRBV29-1 and TRBJ1-1; 10 bases match TRBD1. The CDR3 is 12 amino acids. CDR1 and CDR2 (germline): SQVTM, ANQGSEA. Trimming took 4 bases from V and 6 from J; bases not matched to a gene: 2. The CDR3 region has the DNA TGCAGCGTTGGACAGGGGGCAGCTGAAGCTTTCTTT. Translated: CSVGQGAAEAFF.

The chain joins TRBV5-4 to TRBJ2-7, with 9 bases matching TRBD1. Trimming cost V 5 bases and J 5 bases; bases outside gene matches: 5. The CDR3 length is 13 residues. Looked up from germline, CDR1 is SGHNT and CDR2 is YYREEE (reference sequence). For the CDR3, the DNA is TGTGCCAGCAGTTCGGACAGGGGCGACGAGCAGTACTTC. Translated, it gives CASSSDRGDEQYF.

This clone was picked up one time. V gene TRBV30 combines with J gene TRBJ2-3; 10 bases map to TRBD1. Germline V gene sequence: CDR1 GTSNPN, CDR2 SVGIG (reference sequence). This CDR3 spans 16 amino acids. V lost 2 bases to trimming and J lost 1 base; unmatched junction nucleotides: 6. The CDR3 here is CAWSPRQGAGTDTQYF. The DNA for the CDR3 is TGTGCCTGGAGTCCCCGACAGGGGGCGGGCACAGATACGCAGTATTTT.

The chain joins TRBV5-1 to TRBJ2-3, with 11 positions matching TRBD1. After removal of 0 bases from V and 3 bases from J, the junction contained 3 bases not matched to a gene. The CDR3 length is 16 residues. Germline-derived CDR1 and CDR2 are SGHRS and YFSETQ. CDR3 loop: CASSLAGQGATDTQYF. In nucleotides, the CDR3 is TGCGCCAGCAGCTTGGCTGGACAGGGGGCTACAGATACGCAGTATTTT.

V gene TRBV7-9 combines with J gene TRBJ2-1; D unclear. The CDR3 runs 14 residues. Germline CDR1 is SEHNR and CDR2 is FQNEAQ (reference sequence). V lost 5 bases and J 9 bases, leaving 17 bases between the germline ends. The CDR3 loop reads CASSQLGFNPEQFF. For the CDR3, the DNA is TGTGCCAGCAGCCAATTGGGGTTCAATCCTGAGCAGTTCTTC.

The chain employs TRBV14 and TRBJ2-7; the D is unclear. Looked up from germline, CDR1 is SGHDN and CDR2 is FVKESK. V was trimmed by 1 base and J by 2 bases, leaving 3 bases between them. The length of the CDR3 is 12 residues. The CDR3 reads CASSQVPYEQYF. CDR3 nucleotides: TGTGCCAGCAGCCAAGTCCCCTACGAGCAGTACTTC.